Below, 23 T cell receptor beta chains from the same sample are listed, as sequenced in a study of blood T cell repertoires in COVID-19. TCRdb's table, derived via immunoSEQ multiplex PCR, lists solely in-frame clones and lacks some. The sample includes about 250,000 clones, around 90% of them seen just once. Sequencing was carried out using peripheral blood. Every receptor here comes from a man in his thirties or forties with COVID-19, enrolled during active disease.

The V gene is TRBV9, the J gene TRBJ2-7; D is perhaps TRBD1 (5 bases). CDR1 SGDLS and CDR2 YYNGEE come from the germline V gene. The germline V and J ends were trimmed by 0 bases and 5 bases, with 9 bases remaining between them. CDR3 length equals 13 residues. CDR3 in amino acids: CASSVGQYNEQYF. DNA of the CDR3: TGTGCCAGCAGCGTAGGACAGTATAACGAGCAGTACTTC.

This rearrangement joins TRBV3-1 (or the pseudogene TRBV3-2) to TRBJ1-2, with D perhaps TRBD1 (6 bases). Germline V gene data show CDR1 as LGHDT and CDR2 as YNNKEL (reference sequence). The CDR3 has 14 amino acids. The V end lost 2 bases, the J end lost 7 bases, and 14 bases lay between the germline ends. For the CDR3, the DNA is TGTGCCAGCAGCCAAAGACAGGCCCGGGGTGGCTACACCTTC. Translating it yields CASSQRQARGGYTF.

The CDR3 DNA follows: TGTGCCAGTAGTATTGGGCAGGGGTTCATGAACACTGAAGCTTTCTTT. Protein product: CASSIGQGFMNTEAFF. V gene TRBV19 combines with J gene TRBJ1-1, with D perhaps matching TRBD1 (6 bases). The CDR3 contains 16 residues. Germline CDR1 is LNHDA and CDR2 is SQIVND (reference sequence). The V end was cut by 3 bases, the J end by 0 bases, with 14 bases between.

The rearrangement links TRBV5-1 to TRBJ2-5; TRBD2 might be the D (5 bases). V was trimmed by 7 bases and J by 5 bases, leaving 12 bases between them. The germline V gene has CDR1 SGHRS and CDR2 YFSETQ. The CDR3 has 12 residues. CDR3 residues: CASAAGVETQYF. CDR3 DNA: TGCGCCAGCGCGGCCGGGGTCGAGACCCAGTACTTC.

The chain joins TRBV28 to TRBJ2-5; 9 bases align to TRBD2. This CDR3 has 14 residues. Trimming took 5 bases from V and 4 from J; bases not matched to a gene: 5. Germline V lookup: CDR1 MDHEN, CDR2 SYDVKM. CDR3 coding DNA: TGTGCCAGCAGTCCCGGGACTAGCACAGAGACCCAGTACTTC. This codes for CASSPGTSTETQYF.

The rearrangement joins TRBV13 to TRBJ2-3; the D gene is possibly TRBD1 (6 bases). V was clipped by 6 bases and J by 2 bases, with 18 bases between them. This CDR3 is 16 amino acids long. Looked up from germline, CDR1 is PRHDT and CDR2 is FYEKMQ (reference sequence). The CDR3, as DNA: TGTGCCAGCAGGCCACAACGGGACAACCCCACAGATACGCAGTATTTT. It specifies CASRPQRDNPTDTQYF.

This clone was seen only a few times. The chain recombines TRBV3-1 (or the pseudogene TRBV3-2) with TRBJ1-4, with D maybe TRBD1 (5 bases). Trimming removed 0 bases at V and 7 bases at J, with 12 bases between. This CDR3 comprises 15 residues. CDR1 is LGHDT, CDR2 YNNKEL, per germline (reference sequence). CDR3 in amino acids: CASSQEGAVAEKLFF. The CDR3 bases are TGTGCCAGCAGCCAAGAAGGGGCGGTGGCTGAAAAACTGTTTTTT.

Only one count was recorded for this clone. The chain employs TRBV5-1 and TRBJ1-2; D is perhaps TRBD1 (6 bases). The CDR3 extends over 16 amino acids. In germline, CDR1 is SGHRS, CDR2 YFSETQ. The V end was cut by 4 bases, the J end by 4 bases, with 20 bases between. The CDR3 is CASSQEQGEGLYGYTF. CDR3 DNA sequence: TGCGCCAGCAGCCAAGAACAGGGAGAGGGGCTCTATGGCTACACCTTC. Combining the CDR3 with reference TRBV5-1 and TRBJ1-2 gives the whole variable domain KAGVTQTPRYLIKTRGQQVTLSCSPISGHRSVSWYQQTPGQGLQFLFEYFSETQRNKGNFPGRFSGRQFSNSRSEMNVSTLELGDSALYLCASSQEQGEGLYGYTFGSGTRLTVV.

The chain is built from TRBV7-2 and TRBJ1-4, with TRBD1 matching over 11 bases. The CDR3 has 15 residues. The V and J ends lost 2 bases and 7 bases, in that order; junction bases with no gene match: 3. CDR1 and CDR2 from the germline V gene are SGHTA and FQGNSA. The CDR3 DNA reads TGTGCCAGCAGCTTATACGGGACAGGGGGTGAAAAACTGTTTTTT. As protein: CASSLYGTGGEKLFF.

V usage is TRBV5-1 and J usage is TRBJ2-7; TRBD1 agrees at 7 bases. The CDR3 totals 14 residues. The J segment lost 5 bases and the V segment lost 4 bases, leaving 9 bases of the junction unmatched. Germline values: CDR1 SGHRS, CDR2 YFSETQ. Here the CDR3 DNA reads TGCGCCAGCAGCCTTCCTCTAACAGGGGACGAGCAGTACTTC. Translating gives CASSLPLTGDEQYF. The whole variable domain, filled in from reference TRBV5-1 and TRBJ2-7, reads KAGVTQTPRYLIKTRGQQVTLSCSPISGHRSVSWYQQTPGQGLQFLFEYFSETQRNKGNFPGRFSGRQFSNSRSEMNVSTLELGDSALYLCASSLPLTGDEQYFGPGTRLTVT.

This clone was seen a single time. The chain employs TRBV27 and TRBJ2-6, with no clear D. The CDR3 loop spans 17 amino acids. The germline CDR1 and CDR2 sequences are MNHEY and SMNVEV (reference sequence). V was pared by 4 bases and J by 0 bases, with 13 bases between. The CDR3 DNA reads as TGTGCCAGCAGTTACCTACCGACAAGCTCTGGGGCCAACGTCCTGACTTTC. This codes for CASSYLPTSSGANVLTF.

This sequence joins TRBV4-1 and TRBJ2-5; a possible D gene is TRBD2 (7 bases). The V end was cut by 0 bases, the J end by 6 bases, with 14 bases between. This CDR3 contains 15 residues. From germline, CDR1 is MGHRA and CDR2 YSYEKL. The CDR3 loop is CASSQDLGGGKTQYF. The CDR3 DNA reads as TGCGCCAGCAGCCAAGATTTAGGGGGGGGAAAGACCCAGTACTTC.

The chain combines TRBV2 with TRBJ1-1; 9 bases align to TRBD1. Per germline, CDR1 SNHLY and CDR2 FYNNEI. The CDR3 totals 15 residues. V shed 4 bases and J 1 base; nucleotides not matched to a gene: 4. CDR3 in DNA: TGTGCCAGCAGTGGGACAGGGGCACGGAACACTGAAGCTTTCTTT. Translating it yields CASSGTGARNTEAFF.

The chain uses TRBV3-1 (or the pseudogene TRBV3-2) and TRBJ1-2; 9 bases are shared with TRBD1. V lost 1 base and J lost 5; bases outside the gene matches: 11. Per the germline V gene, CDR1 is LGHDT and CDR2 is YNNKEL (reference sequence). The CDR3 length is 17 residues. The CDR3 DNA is TGTGCCAGCAGCCAAGCCCCGGGACAGGGACTTGGTTATGGCTACACCTTC. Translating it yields CASSQAPGQGLGYGYTF.

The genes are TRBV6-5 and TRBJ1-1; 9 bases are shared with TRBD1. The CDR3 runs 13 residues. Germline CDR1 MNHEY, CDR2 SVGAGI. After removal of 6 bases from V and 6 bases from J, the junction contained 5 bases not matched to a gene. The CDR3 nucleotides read TGTGCCAGCAGCCAACAGGGGGCCGCTGAAGCTTTCTTT. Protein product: CASSQQGAAEAFF.

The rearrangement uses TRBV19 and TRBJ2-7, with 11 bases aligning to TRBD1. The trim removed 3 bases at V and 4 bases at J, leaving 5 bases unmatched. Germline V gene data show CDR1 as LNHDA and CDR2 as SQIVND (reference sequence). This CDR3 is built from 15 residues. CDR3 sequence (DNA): TGTGCCAGTAGTATCCTGGACAGGGGGCCATACGAGCAGTACTTC. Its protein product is CASSILDRGPYEQYF. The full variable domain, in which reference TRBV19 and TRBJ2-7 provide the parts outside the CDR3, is DGGITQSPKYLFRKEGQNVTLSCEQNLNHDAMYWYRQDPGQGLRLIYYSQIVNDFQKGDIAEGYSVSREKKESFPLTVTSAQKNPTAFYLCASSILDRGPYEQYFGPGTRLTVT.

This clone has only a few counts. Written as DNA, the CDR3 is TGTGCCAGCAGCTTGCCTGGGGGAGGGAATACGCAGTATTTT. It is translated as CASSLPGGGNTQYF. The chain has TRBV5-4 and TRBJ2-3, with 7 bases aligning to TRBD2. This CDR3 has 14 amino acids. Germline CDR1 is SGHNT and CDR2 is YYREEE (reference sequence). The junction had 6 bases not matched to a gene; V was cut back by 1 base and J by 7 bases.

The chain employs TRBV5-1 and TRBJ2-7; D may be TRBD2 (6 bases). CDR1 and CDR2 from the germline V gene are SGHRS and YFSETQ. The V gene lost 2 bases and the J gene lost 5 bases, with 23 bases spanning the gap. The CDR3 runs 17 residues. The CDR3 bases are TGCGCCAGCAGCTTACGGGATTGGCTCGCGGGGTCCGACGAGCAGTACTTC. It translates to CASSLRDWLAGSDEQYF. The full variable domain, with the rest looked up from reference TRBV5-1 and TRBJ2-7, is KAGVTQTPRYLIKTRGQQVTLSCSPISGHRSVSWYQQTPGQGLQFLFEYFSETQRNKGNFPGRFSGRQFSNSRSEMNVSTLELGDSALYLCASSLRDWLAGSDEQYFGPGTRLTVT.

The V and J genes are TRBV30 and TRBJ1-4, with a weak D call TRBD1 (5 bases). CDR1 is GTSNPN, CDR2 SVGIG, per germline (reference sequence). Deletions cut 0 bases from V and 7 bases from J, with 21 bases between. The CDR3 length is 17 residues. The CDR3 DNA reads TGTGCCTGGAGTGTGGCGTGGTGGGGGGAGAGGAGTGAAAAACTGTTTTTT. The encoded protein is CAWSVAWWGERSEKLFF.

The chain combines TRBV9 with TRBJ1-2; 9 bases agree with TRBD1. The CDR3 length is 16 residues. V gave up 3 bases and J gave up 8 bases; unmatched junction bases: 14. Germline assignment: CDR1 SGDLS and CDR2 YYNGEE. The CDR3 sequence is CASSAATDRGIRGYTF. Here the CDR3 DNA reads TGTGCCAGCAGCGCCGCCACGGACAGGGGAATTCGAGGCTACACCTTC.

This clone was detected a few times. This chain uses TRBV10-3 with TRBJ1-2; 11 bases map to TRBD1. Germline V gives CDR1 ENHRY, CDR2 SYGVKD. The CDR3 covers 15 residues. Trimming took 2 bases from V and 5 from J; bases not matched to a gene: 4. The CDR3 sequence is CAISEGQGAWYGYTF. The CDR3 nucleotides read TGTGCCATCAGTGAGGGACAGGGGGCTTGGTATGGCTACACCTTC.

CDR3 sequence: CASSGTEEGAYGYTF. The CDR3, as DNA: TGTGCCAGCAGTGGAACCGAGGAGGGGGCCTATGGCTACACCTTC. V gene TRBV25-1 combines with J gene TRBJ1-2; 7 bases agree with TRBD1. Germline assignment: CDR1 MGHDK and CDR2 SYGVNS. Trimming took 4 bases from V and 4 from J; bases not matched to a gene: 9. CDR3 length equals 15 residues.

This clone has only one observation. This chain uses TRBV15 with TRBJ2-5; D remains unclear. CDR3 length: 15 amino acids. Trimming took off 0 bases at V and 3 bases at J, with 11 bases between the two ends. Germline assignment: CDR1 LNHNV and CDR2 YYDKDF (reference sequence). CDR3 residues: CATSRDLGTEETQYF. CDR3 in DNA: TGTGCCACCAGCAGAGATTTAGGTACAGAAGAGACCCAGTACTTC.